These 15 T cell receptor beta chains originate from one sample sequenced in a study of post-analysis software for immune sequencing data. The antigens these receptors bind are not known. Unique molecular identifiers were carried by the TCR beta cDNA libraries. TCRdb independently ran MiXCR on the PCR reads; one entry per CDR3 protein. The repertoire holds about 570,000 distinct CDR3 sequences, with around 34% as singletons. Study-wide points: Five or six TRBV segments, TRBV5-6, TRBV5-1 and TRBV20-1 among them, were found more frequent in patients than controls.

The sample comprised blood. The receptor set was obtained from a girl under 18 with multiple sclerosis.

The chain uses TRBV5-1 and TRBJ2-1; 12 bases fit TRBD1. Germline assignment: CDR1 SGHRS and CDR2 YFSETQ. With V trimmed by 0 bases and J by 6 bases, 4 bases remained unmatched. CDR3 length: 16 amino acids. The CDR3 protein is CASSLGGTGGINEQFF. CDR3 in DNA: TGCGCCAGCAGCTTGGGGGGGACAGGGGGCATCAATGAGCAGTTCTTC.

This clonotype was seen at least ten times. The rearrangement joins TRBV12-3 or TRBV12-4 to TRBJ1-2; D is possibly TRBD1 (6 bases). The CDR3 length is 15 residues. Trimming cost V 4 bases and J 7 bases, with 19 bases left between them. CDR3 DNA: TGTGCCAGCAGTTATCAGGGGTCTAGGGTTGCTGGCTACACCTTC. This sequence encodes CASSYQGSRVAGYTF.

This sequence joins TRBV6-6 and TRBJ2-2; 7 bases are shared with TRBD2. V shed 6 bases, J shed 7 bases, and the junction held 14 bases outside the gene matches. There are 16 residues in the CDR3. Germline values: CDR1 MNHNY, CDR2 SVGAGI (reference sequence). CDR3 amino acids: CASRVPGRGGGGELFF. The CDR3, as DNA: TGTGCCAGCAGAGTCCCGGGGAGGGGCGGTGGCGGGGAGCTGTTTTTT.

The genes are TRBV5-1 and TRBJ2-1, with 11 bases aligning to TRBD2. Losses at the gene ends were 6 bases for V and 0 bases for J; bases not matched to a gene: 11. The CDR3 sequence is 18 residues long. Looked up from germline, CDR1 is SGHRS and CDR2 is YFSETQ. The CDR3 DNA reads as TGCGCCAGCACCCTCGGGACTAGCGGACCGAGCTCCTACAATGAGCAGTTCTTC. It translates to CASTLGTSGPSSYNEQFF.

J is TRBJ2-1 and V is TRBV13; either TRBD1 or TRBD2 may fit D (6 bases each). The end of the DNA is better explained by TRBJ2-7, so the J call may be wrong. The CDR3 length is 16 residues. The V gene's germline CDR1 is PRHDT and CDR2 FYEKMQ (reference sequence). CDR3 in amino acids: CASSQNSGARYNEQYF. CDR3 bases: TGTGCCAGCAGCCAAAATTCGGGGGCGCGGTACAATGAGCAGTACTTC.

This clonotype was found a few times. The chain carries TRBV20-1 and TRBJ2-7; a weak D match, TRBD2 (6 bases). The CDR3 is 15 amino acids. V lost 6 bases to trimming and J lost 0 bases, with 18 bases between them. Germline lookup yields CDR1 DFQATT and CDR2 SNEGSKA (reference sequence). The CDR3 DNA is TGCAGTGCAAGCGATGGCGGGGAGAGCTCCTACGAGCAGTACTTC. Protein: CSASDGGESSYEQYF.

This clonotype came up a few times. J is TRBJ2-1 and V is TRBV5-1, with D perhaps TRBD1 (5 bases). V lost 4 bases, J lost 5 bases, and 19 bases lay in between. The germline CDR1 and CDR2 sequences are SGHRS and YFSETQ. The CDR3 length is 16 residues. DNA of the CDR3: TGCGCCAGCAGCCCGCTGACAGTGAGTGGAGACAATGAGCAGTTCTTC. It encodes CASSPLTVSGDNEQFF.

This clonotype was seen a handful of times. The chain joins TRBV6-1 to TRBJ1-2; D is uncertain. The ends were cut back, 1 base at V and 4 bases at J, with 16 bases in the middle. Germline V CDR1 and CDR2: MNHNS, SASEGT. CDR3 length: 16 amino acids. This chain's CDR3 is CASSEVAGPPIYGYTF. For the CDR3, the DNA is TGTGCCAGCAGTGAAGTGGCAGGCCCACCCATCTATGGCTACACCTTC.

This clonotype was recorded a few times. The V and J genes are TRBV5-1 and TRBJ2-3; D remains unclear. Trimming took 4 bases from V and 0 from J, leaving 12 bases between them. CDR1 and CDR2 from the germline V gene are SGHRS and YFSETQ. The CDR3 loop spans 15 amino acids. The CDR3: CASSPSVVSTDTQYF. CDR3 in DNA: TGCGCCAGCAGCCCTTCTGTGGTTAGCACAGATACGCAGTATTTT.

This clonotype has a count of ten or more. The V and J genes are TRBV20-1 and TRBJ2-4, with D possibly matching TRBD2 (5 bases). Trimming cost V 3 bases and J 2 bases, with 20 bases left between them. The germline V gene encodes CDR1 DFQATT and CDR2 SNEGSKA (reference sequence). The CDR3 is made up of 17 amino acids. CDR3 protein: CSARGPQLGRSKNIQYF. The CDR3 bases are TGCAGTGCTAGGGGCCCCCAGCTTGGGAGATCCAAAAACATTCAGTACTTC.

To note about this clonotype: Germline is not matched at one junction end, which may reflect a read error. The chain recombines TRBV7-3 with TRBJ1-6, with TRBD1 as a possible D gene (5 bases). The germline V gene encodes CDR1 SGHTA and CDR2 FQGTGA. The CDR3 covers 14 residues. The CDR3 here is CASSQGGGNSPPHF. In DNA form, the CDR3 reads TGTGCCAGCAGCCAGGGCGGGGGGAATTCACCCCCCCACTTT. Based on the CDR3 plus reference TRBV7-3 and TRBJ1-6, the full variable domain is GAGVSQTPSNKVTEKGKYVELRCDPISGHTALYWYRQSLGQGPEFLIYFQGTGAADDSGLPNDRFFAVRPEGSVSTLKIQRTERGDSAVYLCASSQGGGNSPPHFGNGTRLTVT.

CDR3 nucleotides: TGCAGTACTGCTAGGCCCAGCGGGGGTAAGCAGTACTTC. Translating it yields CSTARPSGGKQYF. This chain uses TRBV20-1 with TRBJ2-5; TRBD2 matches 8 bases. The junction had 16 bases not matched to a gene; V was cut back by 8 bases and J by 11 bases. This CDR3 is built from 13 residues. The germline CDR1 and CDR2 sequences are DFQATT and SNEGSKA (reference sequence).

This clonotype was counted between two and nine times. V gene TRBV7-2 combines with J gene TRBJ2-6; TRBD2 aligns across 8 bases. Per the germline V gene, CDR1 is SGHTA and CDR2 is FQGNSA. The ends lost 7 bases at V and 1 base at J; junction bases unmatched: 18. The CDR3 is made up of 20 amino acids. The CDR3, as DNA: TGTGCCAGCACTTTTTTTGTATCCGGGAGGGCCTCGTCTGGGGCCAACGTCCTGACTTTC. This encodes CASTFFVSGRASSGANVLTF.

This clonotype was detected once. The rearrangement joins TRBV25-1 to TRBJ2-6; possibly TRBD1 for D (6 bases). The CDR3 sequence is 16 residues long. Trimming removed 3 bases at V and 2 bases at J, with 11 bases between. The germline gives CDR1 MGHDK, CDR2 SYGVNS. Here the CDR3 DNA reads TGTGCCAGCAGTGACCACACAGGGACTGGGGCCAACGTCCTGACTTTC. This encodes CASSDHTGTGANVLTF.

The chain carries TRBV6-6 and TRBJ1-2; the D gene is possibly TRBD1 (5 bases). The CDR3 runs to 14 residues. The V gene's germline CDR1 is MNHNY and CDR2 SVGAGI (reference sequence). Trimming removed 4 bases at V and 5 bases at J, with 14 bases between. The CDR3 sequence is CASSFSSGQYGYTF. The DNA for the CDR3 is TGTGCCAGCAGTTTTTCCTCGGGGCAGTATGGCTACACCTTC.